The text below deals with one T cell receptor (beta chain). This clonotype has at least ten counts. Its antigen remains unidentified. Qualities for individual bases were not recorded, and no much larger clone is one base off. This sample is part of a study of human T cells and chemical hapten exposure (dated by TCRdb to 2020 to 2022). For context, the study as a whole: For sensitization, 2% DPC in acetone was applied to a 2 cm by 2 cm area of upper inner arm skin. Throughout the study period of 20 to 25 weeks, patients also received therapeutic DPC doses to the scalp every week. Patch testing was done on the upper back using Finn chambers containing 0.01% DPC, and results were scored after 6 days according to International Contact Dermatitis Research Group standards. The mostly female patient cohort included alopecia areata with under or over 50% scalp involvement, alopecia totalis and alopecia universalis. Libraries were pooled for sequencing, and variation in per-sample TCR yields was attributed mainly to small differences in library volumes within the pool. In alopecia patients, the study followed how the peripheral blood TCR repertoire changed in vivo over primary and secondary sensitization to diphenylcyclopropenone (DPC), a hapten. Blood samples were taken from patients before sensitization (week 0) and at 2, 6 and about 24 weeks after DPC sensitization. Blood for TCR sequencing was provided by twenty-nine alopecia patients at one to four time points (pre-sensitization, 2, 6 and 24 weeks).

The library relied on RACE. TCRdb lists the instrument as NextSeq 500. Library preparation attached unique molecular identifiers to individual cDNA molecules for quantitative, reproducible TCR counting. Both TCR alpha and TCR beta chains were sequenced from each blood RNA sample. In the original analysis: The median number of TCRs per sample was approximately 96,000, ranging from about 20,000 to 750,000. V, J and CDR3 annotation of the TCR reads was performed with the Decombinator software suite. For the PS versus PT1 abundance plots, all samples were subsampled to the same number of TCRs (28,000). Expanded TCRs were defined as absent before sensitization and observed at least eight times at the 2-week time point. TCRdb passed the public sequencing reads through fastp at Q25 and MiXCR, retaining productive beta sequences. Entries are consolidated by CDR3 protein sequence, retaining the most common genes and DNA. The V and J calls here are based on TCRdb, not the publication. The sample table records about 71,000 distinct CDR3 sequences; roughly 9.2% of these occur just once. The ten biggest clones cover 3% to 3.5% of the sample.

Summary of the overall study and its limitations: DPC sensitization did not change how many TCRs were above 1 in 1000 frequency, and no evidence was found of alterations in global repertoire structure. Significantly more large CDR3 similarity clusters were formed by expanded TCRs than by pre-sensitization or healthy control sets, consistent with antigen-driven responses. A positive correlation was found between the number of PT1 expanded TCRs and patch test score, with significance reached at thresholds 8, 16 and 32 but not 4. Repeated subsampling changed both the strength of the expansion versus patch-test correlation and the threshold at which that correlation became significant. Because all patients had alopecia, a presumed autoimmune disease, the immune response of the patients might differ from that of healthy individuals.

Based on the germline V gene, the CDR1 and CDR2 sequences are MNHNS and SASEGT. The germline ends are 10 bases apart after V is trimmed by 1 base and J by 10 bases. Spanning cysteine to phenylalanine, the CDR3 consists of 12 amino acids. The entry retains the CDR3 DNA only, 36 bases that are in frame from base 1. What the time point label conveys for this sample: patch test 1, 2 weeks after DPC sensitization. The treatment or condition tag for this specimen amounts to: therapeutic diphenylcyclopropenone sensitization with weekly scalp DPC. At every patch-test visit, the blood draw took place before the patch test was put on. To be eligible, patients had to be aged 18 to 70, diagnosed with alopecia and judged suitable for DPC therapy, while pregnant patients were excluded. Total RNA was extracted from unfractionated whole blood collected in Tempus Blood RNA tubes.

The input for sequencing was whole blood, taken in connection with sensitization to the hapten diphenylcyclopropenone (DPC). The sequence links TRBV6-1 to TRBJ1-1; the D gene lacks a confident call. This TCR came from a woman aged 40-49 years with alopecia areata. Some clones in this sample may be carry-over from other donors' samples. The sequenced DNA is TGTGCCAGCAGTGAAGTCGGGCCACTAGCTTTCTTT. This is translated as CASSEVGPLAFF.